A single sample gave rise to the 12 T cell receptor beta chains below, sequenced in a study of T cell responses to AZD1222 COVID-19 vaccine. TCRdb's table, derived via immunoSEQ multiplex PCR, lists solely in-frame clones and lacks some. In the table there are 150,000 to 200,000 clones, around 87% of which are singletons. Specimen: peripheral blood, collected on day 0 of MenACWY control vaccination. These TCRs come from an adult in good health.

The CDR3 DNA reads TGTGCCATCAGTGTAGGGACTAGCGGGGGCAGACGGTACCAAGAGACCCAGTACTTC. Amino acid sequence: CAISVGTSGGRRYQETQYF. The chain is built from TRBV10-3 and TRBJ2-5; 14 bases align to TRBD2. V was clipped by 4 bases and J by 0 bases; unmatched bases: 10. This CDR3 region has 19 residues. CDR1 ENHRY and CDR2 SYGVKD come from the germline V gene.

The gene calls are TRBV27 and TRBJ1-1; possibly TRBD1 for D (5 bases). V was pared by 5 bases and J by 4 bases, with 14 bases between. Looked up from germline, CDR1 is MNHEY and CDR2 is SMNVEV (reference sequence). This CDR3 spans 14 amino acids. The chain's CDR3 is CASSPFPGPTEAFF. The CDR3 nucleotides are TGTGCCAGCAGTCCCTTTCCGGGACCCACTGAAGCTTTCTTT.

The V and J genes are TRBV6-2 or TRBV6-3 and TRBJ2-4, with D possibly being TRBD1 or TRBD2 (5 bases each). V lost 6 bases and J lost 3, with 15 bases in between. This CDR3 is 15 amino acids long. Germline CDR1 MNHEY, CDR2 SVGEGT. The CDR3: CASSTPGPLKNIQYF. CDR3 in DNA: TGTGCCAGCAGCACACCGGGACCTCTCAAAAACATTCAGTACTTC.

The rearrangement links TRBV6-2 or TRBV6-3 to TRBJ2-1; 9 nucleotides agree with TRBD1. Germline values: CDR1 MNHEY, CDR2 SVGEGT. The V gene end was trimmed by 6 bases and the J gene end by 7 bases; junction bases not matched to a gene: 7. The CDR3 loop spans 14 amino acids. For the CDR3, the DNA is TGTGCCAGCAGCCGAGGACAGGGGAATAATGAGCAGTTCTTC. This gives the protein CASSRGQGNNEQFF.

This clone was seen a handful of times. The rearrangement joins TRBV24-1 to TRBJ2-1; the D gene is possibly TRBD2 (6 bases). CDR3 size: 15 residues. V was trimmed by 9 bases and J by 10 bases, leaving 24 bases between them. Germline assignment: CDR1 KGHDR and CDR2 SFDVKD. The CDR3 DNA reads TGTGCCACCTCACGGGGAGGATTGCCCGTGAGGGAGCAGTTCTTC. This gives the protein CATSRGGLPVREQFF.

The rearrangement joins TRBV5-4 to TRBJ1-6; perhaps TRBD1 as D (5 bases). Looked up from germline, CDR1 is SGHNT and CDR2 is YYREEE (reference sequence). This CDR3 comprises 14 residues. V lost 0 bases to trimming and J lost 8 bases, with 9 bases between them. The CDR3 is CASSLGQKDSPLHF. Here the CDR3 DNA reads TGTGCCAGCAGCTTGGGACAGAAGGATTCACCCCTCCACTTT.

This chain connects TRBV11-3 to TRBJ2-1; D is ambiguous. The V and J ends lost 8 bases and 5 bases respectively, with 10 bases between them. Germline V gene lookup returns CDR1 SGHNT and CDR2 YENEEA. This CDR3 has 12 amino acids. Here the CDR3 DNA reads TGTGCCAGCTCCAGAGGAGACAATGAGCAGTTCTTC. Its protein product is CASSRGDNEQFF.

The gene calls are TRBV11-3 and TRBJ1-5; a weak D match, TRBD1 (6 bases). The V end was cut by 5 bases, the J end by 0 bases, with 17 bases between. The CDR3 consists of 17 residues. From germline, CDR1 is SGHNT and CDR2 YENEEA. CDR3 bases: TGTGCCAGCAGCCGGCGGACAGCACCCTATAGCAATCAGCCCCAGCATTTT. Protein product: CASSRRTAPYSNQPQHF. Combining the CDR3 with reference TRBV11-3 and TRBJ1-5 gives the whole variable domain EAGVVQSPRYKIIEKKQPVAFWCNPISGHNTLYWYLQNLGQGPELLIRYENEEAVDDSQLPKDRFSAERLKGVDSTLKIQPAELGDSAVYLCASSRRTAPYSNQPQHFGDGTRLSIL.

V usage is TRBV3-1 (or the pseudogene TRBV3-2) and J usage is TRBJ1-2; no clear D. CDR3 size: 14 residues. Germline V lookup: CDR1 LGHDT, CDR2 YNNKEL (reference sequence). V was shortened by 0 bases and J by 5 bases, with 10 bases between the two germline ends. CDR3 sequence (DNA): TGTGCCAGCAGCCAAGACCCCTGGTCATATGGCTACACCTTC. It encodes CASSQDPWSYGYTF.

This clone occurred once. The gene calls are TRBV5-1 and TRBJ2-2, with D unresolved. Trimming took 5 bases from V and 5 from J, leaving 10 bases between them. The germline V gene has CDR1 SGHRS and CDR2 YFSETQ. This CDR3 contains 13 residues. Written as DNA, the CDR3 is TGCGCCAGCAGGGCTCTCTCTACCGGGGAGCTGTTTTTT. This translates into CASRALSTGELFF.

The rearrangement joins TRBV6-2 or TRBV6-3 to TRBJ2-1; 11 bases match TRBD2. Germline V lookup: CDR1 MNHEY, CDR2 SVGEGT. Germline trimming cut 6 bases from V and 9 bases from J; bases unmatched to any gene: 16. This CDR3 is built from 17 residues. The CDR3 sequence: CASSHTPLTSGGTEQFF. The DNA for the CDR3 is TGTGCCAGCAGCCACACACCCCTCACTAGCGGGGGTACTGAGCAGTTCTTC.

This clone showed up just once. The chain links TRBV20-1 to TRBJ1-5, with D unresolved. V was clipped by 3 bases and J by 3 bases, with 12 bases between them. The CDR3 has 14 residues. Germline V lookup: CDR1 DFQATT, CDR2 SNEGSKA (reference sequence). The CDR3 sequence is CSASLERVNQPQHF. CDR3 nucleotide sequence: TGCAGTGCTAGTCTGGAGAGAGTCAATCAGCCCCAGCATTTT.